Listed here are 16 T cell receptor beta chains from one sample, sequenced in a study of blood T cell repertoires in COVID-19. TCRdb keeps only in-frame clones here, not all; method: immunoSEQ multiplex PCR. The sample yields about 310,000 clones, about 90% seen once. Sequencing was performed on peripheral blood. The source of these receptors is a woman aged 35 to 49 with COVID-19, enrolled during active disease.

A single count supports this clone. The J gene is TRBJ1-5, the V gene TRBV5-8, with D possibly TRBD1 on 5 matching bases. This CDR3 comprises 15 residues. Germline V gives CDR1 SGHTS, CDR2 YDEGEE. Trimming left V 3 bases short and J 3 bases short, with 13 bases between. The CDR3 coding sequence is TGTGCCAGCAGCTACAAGGGGTTGTTCAATCAGCCCCAGCATTTT. Translation gives CASSYKGLFNQPQHF. The complete variable domain, with remaining parts taken from reference TRBV5-8 and TRBJ1-5, reads EAGVTQSPTHLIKTRGQQATLRCSPISGHTSVYWYQQALGLGLQFLLWYDEGEERNRGNFPPRFSGRQFPNYSSELNVNALELEDSALYLCASSYKGLFNQPQHFGDGTRLSIL.

Written as DNA, the CDR3 is TGTGCCAGCTCACGGGACAGGGGGGAAAAACTGTTTTTT. Translating gives CASSRDRGEKLFF. The chain carries TRBV18 and TRBJ1-4; 11 nucleotides match TRBD1. V shed 4 bases and J 8 bases; nucleotides not matched to a gene: 0. The CDR3 runs 13 residues. Germline CDR1 reads KGHSH; CDR2 reads LQKENI.

In its sample, this clone was seen once. The chain has TRBV3-1 (or the pseudogene TRBV3-2) and TRBJ2-3, with 15 bases that match TRBD2. Germline CDR1 LGHDT, CDR2 YNNKEL (reference sequence). V shed 5 bases and J 5 bases; nucleotides not matched to a gene: 2. This CDR3 contains 15 residues. This CDR3 is CASSLGLAGGDTQYF. The CDR3 nucleotides are TGTGCCAGCAGCTTGGGACTAGCGGGGGGAGATACGCAGTATTTT.

This chain joins TRBV10-3 and TRBJ2-7; D gene uncertain. The length of the CDR3 is 12 residues. Germline V lookup: CDR1 ENHRY, CDR2 SYGVKD. V dropped 4 bases and J dropped 7 bases, with 11 bases sitting between them. This chain's CDR3 is CAISASQNEQYF. The CDR3 DNA is TGTGCCATCAGTGCGTCGCAGAATGAGCAGTACTTC.

This chain connects TRBV5-1 to TRBJ1-1; 9 nucleotides match TRBD1. J was trimmed by 4 bases and V by 3 bases; bases with no gene match: 7. This CDR3 has 15 residues. Germline lookup yields CDR1 SGHRS and CDR2 YFSETQ. The CDR3 here is CASSSPGTGFTEAFF. CDR3 in DNA: TGCGCCAGCAGCTCACCCGGGACAGGGTTCACTGAAGCTTTCTTT.

V gene TRBV7-8 combines with J gene TRBJ1-1; 7 bases map to TRBD1. There are 13 residues in the CDR3. Germline values: CDR1 SGHVS, CDR2 FQNEAQ. Trimming took 5 bases from V and 5 from J; bases not matched to a gene: 5. CDR3 protein: CASSRGTETEAFF. CDR3 coding DNA: TGTGCCAGCAGCCGAGGGACAGAAACTGAAGCTTTCTTT.

This clone was found once. The genes are TRBV10-2 and TRBJ1-1; D gene uncertain. The germline V and J ends were trimmed by 7 bases and 4 bases, with 7 bases remaining between them. This CDR3 comprises 11 residues. CDR1 and CDR2 from the germline V gene are WSHSY and SAAADI. The DNA of the CDR3 is TGCGCCAGCATTCGGGGCACTGAAGCTTTCTTT. Its translation: CASIRGTEAFF.

The CDR3 DNA is TGTGCCAGCAGTTCTGGCGGGGGGTACACAGATACGCAGTATTTT. It is translated as CASSSGGGYTDTQYF. The rearrangement joins TRBV6-5 to TRBJ2-3; 8 nucleotides agree with TRBD2. The CDR3 consists of 15 residues. V shed 4 bases, J shed 2 bases, and the junction held 5 bases outside the gene matches. Looked up from germline, CDR1 is MNHEY and CDR2 is SVGAGI.

The J gene is TRBJ2-1, the V gene TRBV2, with D tentatively TRBD1 (5 bases). Germline lookup yields CDR1 SNHLY and CDR2 FYNNEI. This CDR3 comprises 13 residues. V was shortened by 7 bases and J by 3 bases, with 10 bases between the two germline ends. CDR3 bases: TGTGCCAGCAACCTGGGGCGCTACAATGAGCAGTTCTTC. Encoded protein: CASNLGRYNEQFF.

The V and J genes are TRBV7-9 and TRBJ1-5, with a possible D match to TRBD1 (5 bases). CDR1 SEHNR and CDR2 FQNEAQ come from the germline V gene (reference sequence). The CDR3 loop spans 18 amino acids. V lost 1 base, J lost 3 bases, and 19 bases lay in between. CDR3 in DNA: TGTGCCAGCAGCTTAGATAGTTCGGGCGGGGCCCTCAATCAGCCCCAGCATTTT. Protein: CASSLDSSGGALNQPQHF.

V usage is TRBV7-3 and J usage is TRBJ1-3; a weak D match, TRBD1 (5 bases). Germline assignment: CDR1 SGHTA and CDR2 FQGTGA. CDR3 length: 15 amino acids. Trimming shortened V by 1 base and J by 3 bases, and 10 bases separated the two germline ends. The CDR3 DNA reads as TGTGCCAGCAGCTTAAATGGGGCGCTTGGAAACACCATATATTTT. Translating gives CASSLNGALGNTIYF.

The CDR3 bases are TGCGCCAGCAGCTTGGCAGGGGGCGGAATCGGCGAGACCCAGTACTTC. It is translated as CASSLAGGGIGETQYF. The genes are TRBV5-1 and TRBJ2-5, with TRBD1 matching over 8 bases. V trimming: 0 bases; J trimming: 5 bases; junction bases outside the gene matches: 9. Germline V gives CDR1 SGHRS, CDR2 YFSETQ. There are 16 residues in the CDR3.

The chain employs TRBV5-1 and TRBJ2-7, with 10 bases that match TRBD2. The J segment lost 3 bases and the V segment lost 4 bases, leaving 4 bases of the junction unmatched. Germline CDR1 reads SGHRS; CDR2 reads YFSETQ. This CDR3 contains 14 residues. CDR3 in DNA: TGCGCCAGCAGCGCCGGGACTAGCGTCTACGAGCAGTACTTC. It codes for CASSAGTSVYEQYF.

Comment on this clone: Within the sample, other DNA sequences also encode this same CDR3. V is TRBV27 and J is TRBJ2-5; the D is unclear. The CDR3 covers 11 residues. The V gene's germline CDR1 is MNHEY and CDR2 SMNVEV (reference sequence). The V gene lost 4 bases and the J gene lost 3 bases, with 3 bases spanning the gap. CDR3 in amino acids: CASSSEETQYF. For the CDR3, the DNA is TGTGCCAGCAGTTCCGAAGAGACCCAGTACTTC.

The gene calls are TRBV19 and TRBJ2-1, with 9 bases matching TRBD1. The CDR3 has 15 amino acids. The germline V gene has CDR1 LNHDA and CDR2 SQIVND (reference sequence). Trimming took 10 bases from V and 5 from J; bases not matched to a gene: 12. CDR3 protein: CATRPTGGYDNEQFF. DNA for the CDR3: TGTGCCACCAGACCCACAGGGGGCTACGACAATGAGCAGTTCTTC.

The genes are TRBV7-9 and TRBJ1-3; TRBD1 matches 9 bases. The trim removed 5 bases at V and 7 bases at J, leaving 12 bases unmatched. This CDR3 is 16 amino acids long. Germline V gene sequence: CDR1 SEHNR, CDR2 FQNEAQ (reference sequence). The CDR3 sequence is CASSPLGTGQQNTIYF. The CDR3 region has the DNA TGTGCCAGCAGCCCGCTCGGGACAGGGCAACAGAACACCATATATTTT.